Listed here are 27 T cell receptor beta chains from one sample, sequenced in a study of T cells in localized non-small cell lung cancer. Only in-frame clones appear in the TCRdb table, and some are missing; sequencing was by immunoSEQ multiplex PCR. The sample has some 3,500 clones, around a quarter seen once; the top ten hold 14%. Sequencing used lung tumor tissue, obtained before any cancer treatment. The receptors derive from a male donor aged 60 or older with stage I lung adenocarcinoma.

The chain links TRBV6-7 to TRBJ1-2; D is ambiguous. TRBV6-7 is an ORF, and what it does is uncertain. CDR3 length: 15 residues. Trimming stripped 5 bases from V and 0 bases from J, with 13 bases between. The CDR3 DNA is TGTGCCAGCAGTCTTCTGACCCAGACTAACTATGGCTACACCTTC. Its protein product is CASSLLTQTNYGYTF.

The chain employs TRBV10-2 and TRBJ2-4; D gene unclear. The V gene's germline CDR1 is WSHSY and CDR2 SAAADI. The CDR3 has 16 amino acids. Trimming stripped 7 bases from V and 1 base from J, with 17 bases between. CDR3 nucleotide sequence: TGCGCCAGCACCCCGAGCAGCCGCCCGGCCAAAAACATTCAGTACTTC. Translation: CASTPSSRPAKNIQYF.

The table lists this clone with a few counts. This chain links TRBV11-3 with TRBJ1-5; D remains ambiguous. CDR3 length: 14 amino acids. Per the germline V gene, CDR1 is SGHNT and CDR2 is YENEEA. Trimming removed 4 bases at V and 0 bases at J, with 7 bases between. The CDR3 coding sequence is TGTGCCAGCAGCTCATTTAATAGCAATCAGCCCCAGCATTTT. Its protein is CASSSFNSNQPQHF. Filled out from reference TRBV11-3 and TRBJ1-5, the complete variable domain reads EAGVVQSPRYKIIEKKQPVAFWCNPISGHNTLYWYLQNLGQGPELLIRYENEEAVDDSQLPKDRFSAERLKGVDSTLKIQPAELGDSAVYLCASSSFNSNQPQHFGDGTRLSIL.

The chain combines TRBV6-8 with TRBJ2-5; possibly TRBD2 for D (6 bases). CDR1 is MNHGY and CDR2 is SAAAGT in the germline V gene. The CDR3 length is 13 residues. Deletions cut 5 bases from V and 5 bases from J, with 12 bases between. The CDR3 nucleotides are TGTGCCAGCAGTACTCGGAGGGGTGAGACCCAGTACTTC. This sequence encodes CASSTRRGETQYF.

V usage is TRBV7-6 and J usage is TRBJ2-5; perhaps TRBD1 as D (7 bases). The V end lost 7 bases, the J end lost 2 bases, and 17 bases lay between the germline ends. The CDR3 length is 15 residues. Germline V lookup: CDR1 SGHVS, CDR2 FNYEAQ. CDR3 DNA sequence: TGTGCCAGCACGGAGGGGGCTGGAGTACAAGAGACCCAGTACTTC. Its protein is CASTEGAGVQETQYF.

This chain joins TRBV19 and TRBJ2-1; TRBD1 matches 12 bases. Germline V gene lookup returns CDR1 LNHDA and CDR2 SQIVND (reference sequence). The CDR3 has 16 amino acids. Unmatched junction bases numbered 9, after V lost 3 bases and J lost 9 bases. The CDR3 reads CASSMVRDRGPVEQFF. The CDR3 DNA reads as TGTGCCAGTAGTATGGTACGGGACAGGGGGCCGGTTGAGCAGTTCTTC.

The chain has TRBV6-8 and TRBJ1-5; D may be TRBD1 (6 bases). Germline V gene sequence: CDR1 MNHGY, CDR2 SAAAGT. CDR3 length: 15 amino acids. The V gene lost 6 bases and the J gene lost 3 bases, with 15 bases spanning the gap. The CDR3, as DNA: TGTGCCAGCAGCCACGGAGGGGGGTTCAATCAGCCCCAGCATTTT. As protein: CASSHGGGFNQPQHF.

The V and J genes are TRBV6-8 and TRBJ2-3; D is uncertain. Deletions cut 6 bases from V and 2 bases from J, with 12 bases between. Per germline, CDR1 MNHGY and CDR2 SAAAGT. This CDR3 has 14 residues. For the CDR3, the DNA is TGTGCCAGCAGATTAACAGCGCTCACAGATACGCAGTATTTT. Translating it yields CASRLTALTDTQYF.

This clone was counted a few times. The rearrangement links TRBV5-1 to TRBJ2-3; D is unclear. The length of the CDR3 is 14 residues. Deletions cut 1 base from V and 4 bases from J, with 10 bases between. From germline, CDR1 is SGHRS and CDR2 YFSETQ. The CDR3 DNA sequence: TGCGCCAGCAGCTTGACGTGGCTTTCAGATACGCAGTATTTT. Translated, it gives CASSLTWLSDTQYF. Drawing the rest from reference TRBV5-1 and TRBJ2-3, the complete variable domain is KAGVTQTPRYLIKTRGQQVTLSCSPISGHRSVSWYQQTPGQGLQFLFEYFSETQRNKGNFPGRFSGRQFSNSRSEMNVSTLELGDSALYLCASSLTWLSDTQYFGPGTRLTVL.

The rearrangement joins TRBV9 to TRBJ2-3; D is unresolved. Germline V CDR1 and CDR2: SGDLS, YYNGEE. The CDR3 totals 15 residues. Trimming stripped 7 bases from V and 2 bases from J, with 17 bases between. The CDR3 sequence is CASALDPSTTDTQYF. CDR3 bases: TGTGCCAGCGCCCTCGACCCCAGCACCACAGATACGCAGTATTTT.

This sequence joins TRBV19 and TRBJ1-5; D is uncertain. CDR1 LNHDA and CDR2 SQIVND come from the germline V gene (reference sequence). Trimming pared 5 bases from V and 2 bases from J, leaving 13 bases between. CDR3 length: 15 amino acids. The CDR3 loop reads CASSFVRPGNQPQHF. The CDR3 DNA reads TGTGCCAGTAGTTTTGTCAGGCCGGGCAATCAGCCCCAGCATTTT.

The chain uses TRBV11-3 and TRBJ2-7; D is unclear. From germline, CDR1 is SGHNT and CDR2 YENEEA. Trimming removed 3 bases from V and 4 bases from J, with 13 bases in between. This CDR3 contains 14 residues. The CDR3 sequence: CASSFETESYEQYF. The CDR3 DNA reads as TGTGCCAGCAGCTTTGAGACTGAGTCTTACGAGCAGTACTTC.

The genes are TRBV30 and TRBJ1-2; D perhaps matches TRBD1 (5 bases). This CDR3 region has 13 residues. The germline V gene encodes CDR1 GTSNPN and CDR2 SVGIG (reference sequence). Trimming took 2 bases from V and 4 from J, leaving 11 bases between them. CDR3 coding DNA: TGTGCCTGGAGTCCCCAGGGCATCTATGGCTACACCTTC. Its protein product is CAWSPQGIYGYTF. Together with reference TRBV30 and TRBJ1-2, the CDR3 gives the full variable domain: SQTIHQWPATLVQPVGSPLSLECTVEGTSNPNLYWYRQAAGRGLQLLFYSVGIGQISSEVPQNLSASRPQDRQFILSSKKLLLSDSGFYLCAWSPQGIYGYTFGSGTRLTVV.

The chain joins TRBV19 to TRBJ1-3; 9 bases align to TRBD1. The CDR3 consists of 16 residues. Germline lookup yields CDR1 LNHDA and CDR2 SQIVND (reference sequence). Unmatched junction bases numbered 12, after V lost 8 bases and J lost 4 bases. In DNA, the CDR3 is TGTGCCAGTTCCGATCCGGGACAGGGAGGGGGAAACACCATATATTTT. Translation: CASSDPGQGGGNTIYF.

By frequency in the sample, this clone is medium-sized (0.01 to 0.1%). This chain connects TRBV11-3 to TRBJ2-1, with 11 bases matching TRBD2. CDR1 is SGHNT, CDR2 YENEEA, per germline. The trim removed 5 bases at V and 6 bases at J, leaving 6 bases unmatched. CDR3 length equals 15 residues. The CDR3 here is CASSQGLAGGNEQFF. DNA for the CDR3: TGTGCCAGCAGCCAAGGGCTAGCGGGGGGCAATGAGCAGTTCTTC.

The chain links TRBV18 to TRBJ2-5; D is unclear. The CDR3 totals 13 residues. V was trimmed by 3 bases and J by 3 bases, leaving 8 bases between them. The germline V gene has CDR1 KGHSH and CDR2 LQKENI. The CDR3 coding sequence is TGTGCCAGCTCACCCGGCCTAAAAGAGACCCAGTACTTC. Translating it yields CASSPGLKETQYF.

By share, this clone ranks as large. The chain combines TRBV16 with TRBJ1-5, with D perhaps TRBD1 (5 bases). The germline gives CDR1 KGHSY, CDR2 FQNENV. V was cut by 1 base and J by 7 bases, with 5 bases left in between. This CDR3 spans 12 amino acids. The CDR3 region has the DNA TGTGCCAGCAGCCAATGGGGGCAGCCCCAGCATTTT. Its protein is CASSQWGQPQHF. The full variable domain, its missing parts supplied by reference TRBV16 and TRBJ1-5, is GEEVAQTPKHLVRGEGQKAKLYCAPIKGHSYVFWYQQVLKNEFKFLISFQNENVFDETGMPKERFSAKCLPNSPCSLEIQATKLEDSAVYFCASSQWGQPQHFGDGTRLSIL.

The gene calls are TRBV6-1 and TRBJ2-1; D gene uncertain. Trimming took 0 bases from V and 6 from J, leaving 3 bases between them. There are 12 residues in the CDR3. The germline CDR1 and CDR2 sequences are MNHNS and SASEGT. In DNA form, the CDR3 reads TGTGCCAGCAGTGAAGCCCCCAATGAGCAGTTCTTC. Translating it yields CASSEAPNEQFF.

This clone showed up many times. The V and J genes are TRBV11-3 and TRBJ1-6; TRBD1 is a possible D gene (5 bases). The CDR3 runs to 17 residues. The ends were cut back, 5 bases at V and 1 base at J, with 15 bases in the middle. Germline V CDR1 and CDR2: SGHNT, YENEEA. CDR3 amino acids: CASSQSLTGSYNSPLHF. DNA of the CDR3: TGTGCCAGCAGCCAATCCTTAACAGGTTCCTATAATTCACCCCTCCACTTT.

The genes are TRBV2 and TRBJ1-5; D is perhaps TRBD1 (6 bases). CDR3 length: 13 residues. Germline loops: CDR1 SNHLY, CDR2 FYNNEI. V was shortened by 5 bases and J by 3 bases, with 8 bases between the two germline ends. CDR3 sequence reads: CASSRDINQPQHF. The CDR3 region has the DNA TGTGCCAGCAGTCGGGACATCAATCAGCCCCAGCATTTT.

This clone was seen only a few times. J is TRBJ1-1 and V is TRBV9; D not certain. CDR3 length: 13 amino acids. V lost 0 bases and J lost 7, with 10 bases in between. CDR1 is SGDLS, CDR2 YYNGEE, per germline. Here the CDR3 reads CASSVVTSSEAFF. CDR3 bases: TGTGCCAGCAGCGTAGTTACCTCCAGTGAAGCTTTCTTT.

This sequence joins TRBV11-3 and TRBJ1-5; 7 bases are a match to TRBD1. V gave up 5 bases and J gave up 4 bases; unmatched junction bases: 5. The V gene's germline CDR1 is SGHNT and CDR2 YENEEA. The CDR3 is 14 amino acids. CDR3 DNA sequence: TGTGCCAGCAGCCTCGAACAGGGGAATCAGCCCCAGCATTTT. Its translation is CASSLEQGNQPQHF.

V gene TRBV14 combines with J gene TRBJ1-2; 7 bases agree with TRBD1. The J segment lost 4 bases and the V segment lost 4 bases, leaving 9 bases of the junction unmatched. CDR1 and CDR2 (germline): SGHDN, FVKESK. The CDR3 has 15 amino acids. The CDR3 sequence: CASSPKQGLSYGYTF. The CDR3 DNA reads as TGTGCCAGCAGCCCAAAACAGGGGTTGAGCTATGGCTACACCTTC.

This clone was counted between two and nine times. Germline is not matched at one junction end, which may reflect a read error. The V and J genes are TRBV6-8 and TRBJ2-1, with 15 nucleotides matching TRBD2. This CDR3 contains 16 residues. Germline CDR1 is MNHGY and CDR2 is SAAAGT. CDR3 bases: TGTGCCATCAGTGGGAAGGGACTAGCGGGGGGAGATGAGCAGTTCTTC. Amino acid sequence: CAISGKGLAGGDEQFF.

This clone was detected a few times. V and J are TRBV11-3 and TRBJ1-2; 8 bases are a match to TRBD1. From germline, CDR1 is SGHNT and CDR2 YENEEA. The J segment lost 4 bases and the V segment lost 5 bases, leaving 15 bases of the junction unmatched. The CDR3 covers 17 residues. The CDR3 here is CASSRTGRRARIYGYTF. The CDR3 nucleotides are TGTGCCAGCAGCCGGACAGGGAGGAGAGCGCGGATCTATGGCTACACCTTC.

There are many counts of this clone. The rearrangement links TRBV9 to TRBJ2-3, with TRBD2 matching 8 bases. The J segment lost 0 bases and the V segment lost 4 bases, leaving 7 bases of the junction unmatched. Germline V lookup: CDR1 SGDLS, CDR2 YYNGEE. This CDR3 is built from 16 residues. CDR3 protein: CASSFRGGGSTDTQYF. Here the CDR3 DNA reads TGTGCCAGCAGCTTCCGCGGCGGGGGGAGCACAGATACGCAGTATTTT.

The chain recombines TRBV6-8 with TRBJ2-3; D might be TRBD1 (5 bases). Looked up from germline, CDR1 is MNHGY and CDR2 is SAAAGT. This CDR3 spans 14 amino acids. V was cut by 8 bases and J by 1 base, with 13 bases left in between. The CDR3 DNA sequence: TGTGCCAGCGTTCCCAGGGTACGCACAGATACGCAGTATTTT. Translated: CASVPRVRTDTQYF.